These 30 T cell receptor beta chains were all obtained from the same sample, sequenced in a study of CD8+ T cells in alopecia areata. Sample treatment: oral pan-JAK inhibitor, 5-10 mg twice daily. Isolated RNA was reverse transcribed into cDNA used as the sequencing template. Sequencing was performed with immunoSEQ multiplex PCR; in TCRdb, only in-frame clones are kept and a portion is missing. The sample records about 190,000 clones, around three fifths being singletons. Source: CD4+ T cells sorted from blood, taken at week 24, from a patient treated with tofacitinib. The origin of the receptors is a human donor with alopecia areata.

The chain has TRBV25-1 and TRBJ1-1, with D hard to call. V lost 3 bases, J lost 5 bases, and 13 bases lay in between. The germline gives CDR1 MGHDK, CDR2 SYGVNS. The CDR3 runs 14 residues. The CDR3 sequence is CASSDLVSGTEAFF. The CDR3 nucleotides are TGTGCCAGCAGTGACCTCGTTAGCGGGACTGAAGCTTTCTTT. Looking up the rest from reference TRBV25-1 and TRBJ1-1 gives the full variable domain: EADIYQTPRYLVIGTGKKITLECSQTMGHDKMYWYQQDPGMELHLIHYSYGVNSTEKGDLSSESTVSRIRTEHFPLTLESARPSHTSQYLCASSDLVSGTEAFFGQGTRLTVV.

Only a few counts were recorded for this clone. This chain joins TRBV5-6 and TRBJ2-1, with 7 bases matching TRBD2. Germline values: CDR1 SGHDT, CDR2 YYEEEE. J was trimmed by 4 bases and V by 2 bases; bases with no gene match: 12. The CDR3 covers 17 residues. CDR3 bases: TGTGCCAGCAGCTTAAATTGGGACGGACTAGTATACAATGAGCAGTTCTTC. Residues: CASSLNWDGLVYNEQFF.

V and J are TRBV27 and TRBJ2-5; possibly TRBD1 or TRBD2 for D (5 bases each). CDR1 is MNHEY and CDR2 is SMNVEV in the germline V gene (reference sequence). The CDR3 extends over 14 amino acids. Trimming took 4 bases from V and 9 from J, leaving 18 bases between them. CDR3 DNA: TGTGCCAGCAGTTCTATGGGGACGGCCGTAGCCCAGTACTTC. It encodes CASSSMGTAVAQYF.

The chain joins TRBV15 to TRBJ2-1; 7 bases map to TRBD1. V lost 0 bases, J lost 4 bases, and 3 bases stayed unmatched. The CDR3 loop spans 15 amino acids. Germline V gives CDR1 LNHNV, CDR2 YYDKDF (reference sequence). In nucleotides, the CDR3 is TGTGCCACCAGCAGAGAGAAGGGGGCTTACAATGAGCAGTTCTTC. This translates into CATSREKGAYNEQFF. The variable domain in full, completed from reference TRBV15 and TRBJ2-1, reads DAMVIQNPRYQVTQFGKPVTLSCSQTLNHNVMYWYQQKSSQAPKLLFHYYDKDFNNEADTPDNFQSRRPNTSFCFLDIRSPGLGDTAMYLCATSREKGAYNEQFFGPGTRLTVL.

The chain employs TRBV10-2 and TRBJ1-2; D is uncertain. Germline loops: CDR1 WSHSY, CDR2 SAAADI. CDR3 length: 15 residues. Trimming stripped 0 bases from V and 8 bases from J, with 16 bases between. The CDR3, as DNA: TGCGCCAGCAGTGAGTCAAAGCACCCTGATGAGGGCTACACCTTC. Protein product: CASSESKHPDEGYTF.

CDR3 sequence reads: CSVEAGALAKNIQYF. The CDR3 DNA reads TGCAGCGTTGAAGCAGGGGCGTTGGCCAAAAACATTCAGTACTTC. The V call is TRBV29-1, the J call TRBJ2-4; TRBD1 is a possible D gene (6 bases). The CDR3 runs to 15 residues. Germline CDR1 SQVTM, CDR2 ANQGSEA. The V and J ends lost 1 base and 1 base respectively, with 11 bases between them. The full variable domain, in which reference TRBV29-1 and TRBJ2-4 provide the parts outside the CDR3, is SAVISQKPSRDICQRGTSLTIQCQVDSQVTMMFWYRQQPGQSLTLIATANQGSEATYESGFVIDKFPISRPNLTFSTLTVSNMSPEDSSIYLCSVEAGALAKNIQYFGAGTRLSVL.

The CDR3 here is CASRNSRTDTQYF. CDR3 in DNA: TGCGCCAGCAGAAATAGCCGCACAGATACGCAGTATTTT. The gene calls are TRBV5-1 and TRBJ2-3; D not certain. CDR1 SGHRS and CDR2 YFSETQ come from the germline V gene. The CDR3 runs to 13 residues. Trimming stripped 5 bases from V and 1 base from J, with 8 bases between.

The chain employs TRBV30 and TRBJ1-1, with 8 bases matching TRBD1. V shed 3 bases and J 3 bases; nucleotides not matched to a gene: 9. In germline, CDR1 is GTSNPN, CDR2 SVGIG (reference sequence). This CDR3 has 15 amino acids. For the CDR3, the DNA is TGTGCCTGGAGGGAATGGGACAGGCGGTACACTGAAGCTTTCTTT. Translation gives CAWREWDRRYTEAFF. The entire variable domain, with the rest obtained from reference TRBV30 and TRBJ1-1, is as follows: SQTIHQWPATLVQPVGSPLSLECTVEGTSNPNLYWYRQAAGRGLQLLFYSVGIGQISSEVPQNLSASRPQDRQFILSSKKLLLSDSGFYLCAWREWDRRYTEAFFGQGTRLTVV.

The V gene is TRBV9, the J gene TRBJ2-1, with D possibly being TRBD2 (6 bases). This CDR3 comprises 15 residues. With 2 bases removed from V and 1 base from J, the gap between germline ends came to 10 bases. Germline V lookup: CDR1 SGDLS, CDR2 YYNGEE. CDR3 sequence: CASSVSGLSYNEQFF. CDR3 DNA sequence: TGTGCCAGCAGCGTTAGCGGTTTATCCTACAATGAGCAGTTCTTC.

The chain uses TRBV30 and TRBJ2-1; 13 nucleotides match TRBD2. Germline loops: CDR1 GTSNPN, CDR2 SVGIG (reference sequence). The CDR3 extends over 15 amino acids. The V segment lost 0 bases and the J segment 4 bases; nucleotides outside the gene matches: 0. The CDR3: CAWSVGLAGYNEQFF. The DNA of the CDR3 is TGTGCCTGGAGTGTGGGACTAGCGGGGTACAATGAGCAGTTCTTC.

This chain's CDR3 is CACQPSPGYTEAFF. The CDR3 DNA sequence: TGTGCCTGCCAACCCAGTCCAGGGTACACTGAAGCTTTCTTT. The rearrangement uses TRBV30 and TRBJ1-1; the D gene is possibly TRBD1 (5 bases). Germline-derived CDR1 and CDR2 are GTSNPN and SVGIG (reference sequence). The CDR3 sequence is 14 residues long. V lost 6 bases and J 3 bases, leaving 17 bases between the germline ends.

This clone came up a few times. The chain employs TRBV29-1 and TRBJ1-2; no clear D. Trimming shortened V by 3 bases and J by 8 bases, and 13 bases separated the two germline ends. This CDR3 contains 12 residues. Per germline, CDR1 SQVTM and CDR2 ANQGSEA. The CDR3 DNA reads TGCAGCGTTGATAGCGTAGGACGAGGCTACACCTTC. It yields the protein CSVDSVGRGYTF.

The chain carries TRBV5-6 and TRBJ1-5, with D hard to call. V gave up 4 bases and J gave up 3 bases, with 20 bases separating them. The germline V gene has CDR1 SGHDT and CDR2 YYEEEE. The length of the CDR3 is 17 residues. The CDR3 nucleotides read TGTGCCAGCAGCCCCAGTTTGGCGGCAGGCACCAATCAGCCCCAGCATTTT. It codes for CASSPSLAAGTNQPQHF.

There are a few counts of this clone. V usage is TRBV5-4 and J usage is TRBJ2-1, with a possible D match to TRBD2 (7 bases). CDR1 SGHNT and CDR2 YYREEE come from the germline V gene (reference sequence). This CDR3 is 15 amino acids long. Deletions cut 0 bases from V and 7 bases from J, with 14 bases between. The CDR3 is CASSLVAGAGNEQFF. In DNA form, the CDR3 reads TGTGCCAGCAGCTTGGTGGCGGGGGCGGGGAATGAGCAGTTCTTC.

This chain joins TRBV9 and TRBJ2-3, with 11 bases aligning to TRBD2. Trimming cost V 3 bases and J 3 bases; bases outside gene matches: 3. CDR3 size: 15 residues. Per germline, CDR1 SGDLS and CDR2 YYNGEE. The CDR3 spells CASSATSGSTDTQYF. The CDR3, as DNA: TGTGCCAGCAGCGCAACTAGCGGGAGTACAGATACGCAGTATTTT.

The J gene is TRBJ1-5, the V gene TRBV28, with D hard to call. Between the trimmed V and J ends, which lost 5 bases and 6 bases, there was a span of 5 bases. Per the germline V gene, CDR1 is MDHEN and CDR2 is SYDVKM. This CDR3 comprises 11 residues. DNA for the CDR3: TGTGCCAGCAGTCGGAGTCAGCCCCAGCATTTT. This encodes CASSRSQPQHF.

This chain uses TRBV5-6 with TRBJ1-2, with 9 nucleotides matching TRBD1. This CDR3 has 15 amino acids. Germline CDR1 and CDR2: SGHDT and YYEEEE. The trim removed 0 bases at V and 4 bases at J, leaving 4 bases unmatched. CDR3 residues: CASSLDNRGLYGYTF. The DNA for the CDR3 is TGTGCCAGCAGCTTGGACAACAGGGGGCTCTATGGCTACACCTTC.

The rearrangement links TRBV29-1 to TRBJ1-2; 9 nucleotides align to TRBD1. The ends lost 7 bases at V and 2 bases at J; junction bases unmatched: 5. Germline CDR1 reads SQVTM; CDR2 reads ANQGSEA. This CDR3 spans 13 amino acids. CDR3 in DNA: TGCAGCGCAAACGACAGGGGGAACTATGGCTACACCTTC. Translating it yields CSANDRGNYGYTF.

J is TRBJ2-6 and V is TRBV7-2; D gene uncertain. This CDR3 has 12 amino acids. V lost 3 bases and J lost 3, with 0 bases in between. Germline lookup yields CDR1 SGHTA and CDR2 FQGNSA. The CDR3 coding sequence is TGTGCCAGCAGCTTTGGGGCCAACGTCCTGACTTTC. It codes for CASSFGANVLTF. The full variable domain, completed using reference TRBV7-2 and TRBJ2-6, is GAGVSQSPSNKVTEKGKDVELRCDPISGHTALYWYRQSLGQGLEFLIYFQGNSAPDKSGLPSDRFSAERTGGSVSTLTIQRTQQEDSAVYLCASSFGANVLTFGAGSRLTVL.

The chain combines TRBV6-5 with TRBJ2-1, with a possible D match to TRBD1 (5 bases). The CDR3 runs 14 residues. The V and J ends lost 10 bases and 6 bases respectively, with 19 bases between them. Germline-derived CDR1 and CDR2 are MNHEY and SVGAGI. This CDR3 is CATKPTGDLNEQFF. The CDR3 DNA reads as TGTGCCACTAAGCCCACAGGAGACCTCAATGAGCAGTTCTTC.

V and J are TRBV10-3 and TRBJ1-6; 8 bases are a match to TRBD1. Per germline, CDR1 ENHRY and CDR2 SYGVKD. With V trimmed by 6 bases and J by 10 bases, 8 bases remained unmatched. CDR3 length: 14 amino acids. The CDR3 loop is CAIRQDRANSPLHF. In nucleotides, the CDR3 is TGTGCCATCAGGCAGGACAGGGCCAACTCACCCCTCCACTTT.

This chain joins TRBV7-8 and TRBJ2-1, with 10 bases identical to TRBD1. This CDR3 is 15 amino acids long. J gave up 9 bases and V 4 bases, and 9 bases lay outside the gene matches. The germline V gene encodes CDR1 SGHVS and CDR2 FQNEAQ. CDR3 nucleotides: TGTGCCAGCAGCTACGGGACAGGGGCTGAGGGTGAGCAGTTCTTC. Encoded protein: CASSYGTGAEGEQFF. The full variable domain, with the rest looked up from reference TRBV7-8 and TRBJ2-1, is GAGVSQSPRYKVAKRGQDVALRCDPISGHVSLFWYQQALGQGPEFLTYFQNEAQLDKSGLPSDRFFAERPEGSVSTLKIQRTQQEDSAVYLCASSYGTGAEGEQFFGPGTRLTVL.

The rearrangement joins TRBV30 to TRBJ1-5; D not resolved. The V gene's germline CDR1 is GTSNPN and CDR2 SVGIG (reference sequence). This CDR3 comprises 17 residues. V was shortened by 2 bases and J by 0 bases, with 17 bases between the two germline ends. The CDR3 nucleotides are TGTGCCTGGAGTCCATGGGAGGGAACGGTTAGCAATCAGCCCCAGCATTTT. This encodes CAWSPWEGTVSNQPQHF. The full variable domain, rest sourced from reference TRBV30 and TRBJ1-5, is SQTIHQWPATLVQPVGSPLSLECTVEGTSNPNLYWYRQAAGRGLQLLFYSVGIGQISSEVPQNLSASRPQDRQFILSSKKLLLSDSGFYLCAWSPWEGTVSNQPQHFGDGTRLSIL.

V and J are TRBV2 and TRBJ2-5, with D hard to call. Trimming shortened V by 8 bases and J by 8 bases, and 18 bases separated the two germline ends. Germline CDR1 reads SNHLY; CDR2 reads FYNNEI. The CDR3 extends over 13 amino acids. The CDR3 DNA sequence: TGTGCCAGCCTCGATGCAGCGCAATCTACCCAGTACTTC. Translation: CASLDAAQSTQYF.

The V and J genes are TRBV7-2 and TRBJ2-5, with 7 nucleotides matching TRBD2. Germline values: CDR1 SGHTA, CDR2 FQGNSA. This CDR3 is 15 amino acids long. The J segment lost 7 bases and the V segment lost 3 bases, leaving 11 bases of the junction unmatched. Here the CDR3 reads CASSFTDYPGGTQYF. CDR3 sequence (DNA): TGTGCCAGCAGCTTTACGGACTACCCGGGGGGGACCCAGTACTTC.

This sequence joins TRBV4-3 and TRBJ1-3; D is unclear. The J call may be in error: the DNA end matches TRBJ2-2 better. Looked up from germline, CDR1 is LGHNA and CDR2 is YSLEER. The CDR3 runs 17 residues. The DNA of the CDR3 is TGCGCCAGCAGCCAAGATTACCCGATCGCGAACACCGGGGAGCTGTTTTTT. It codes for CASSQDYPIANTGELFF.

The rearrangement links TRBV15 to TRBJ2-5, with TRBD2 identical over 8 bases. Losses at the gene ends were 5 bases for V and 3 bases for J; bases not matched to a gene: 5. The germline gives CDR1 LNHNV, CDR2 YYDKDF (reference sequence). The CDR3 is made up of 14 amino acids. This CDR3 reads CATSAGGGKETQYF. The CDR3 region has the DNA TGTGCCACCAGCGCCGGGGGGGGGAAAGAGACCCAGTACTTC. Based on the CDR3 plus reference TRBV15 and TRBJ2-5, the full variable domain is DAMVIQNPRYQVTQFGKPVTLSCSQTLNHNVMYWYQQKSSQAPKLLFHYYDKDFNNEADTPDNFQSRRPNTSFCFLDIRSPGLGDTAMYLCATSAGGGKETQYFGPGTRLLVL.

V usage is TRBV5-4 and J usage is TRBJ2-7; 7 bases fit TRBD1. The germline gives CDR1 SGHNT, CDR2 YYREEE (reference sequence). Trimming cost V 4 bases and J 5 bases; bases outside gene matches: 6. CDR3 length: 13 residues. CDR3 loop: CASSLDRANEQYF. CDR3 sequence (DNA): TGTGCCAGCAGCCTAGACAGGGCTAACGAGCAGTACTTC.

This CDR3 is CSVIRPGGSEAFF. CDR3 nucleotide sequence: TGCAGCGTTATCAGACCAGGGGGATCTGAAGCTTTCTTT. The chain joins TRBV29-1 to TRBJ1-1, with 7 positions matching TRBD1. Germline assignment: CDR1 SQVTM and CDR2 ANQGSEA. The CDR3 sequence is 13 residues long. The trim removed 5 bases at V and 6 bases at J, leaving 9 bases unmatched.

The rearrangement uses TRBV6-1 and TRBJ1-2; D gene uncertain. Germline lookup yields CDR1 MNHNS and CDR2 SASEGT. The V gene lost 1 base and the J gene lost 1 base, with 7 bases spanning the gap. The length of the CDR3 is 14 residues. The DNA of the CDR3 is TGTGCCAGCAGTGAAGTAGGGTTTAACTATGGCTACACCTTC. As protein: CASSEVGFNYGYTF.